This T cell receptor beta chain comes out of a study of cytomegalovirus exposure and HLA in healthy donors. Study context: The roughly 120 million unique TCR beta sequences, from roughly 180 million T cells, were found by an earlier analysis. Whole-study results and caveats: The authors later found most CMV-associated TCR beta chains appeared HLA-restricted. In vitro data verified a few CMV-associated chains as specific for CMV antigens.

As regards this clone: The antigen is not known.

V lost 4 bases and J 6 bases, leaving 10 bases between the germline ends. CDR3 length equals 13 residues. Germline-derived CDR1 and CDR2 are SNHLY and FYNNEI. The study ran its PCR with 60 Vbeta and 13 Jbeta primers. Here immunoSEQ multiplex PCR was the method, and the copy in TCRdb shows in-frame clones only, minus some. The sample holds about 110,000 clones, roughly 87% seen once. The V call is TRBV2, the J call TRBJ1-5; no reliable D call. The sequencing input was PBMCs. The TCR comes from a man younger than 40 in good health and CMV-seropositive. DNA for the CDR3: TGTGCCAGCAGTGTTTCTCCCCCTCAGCCCCAGCATTTT. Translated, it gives CASSVSPPQPQHF.